The entry that follows covers one T cell receptor beta chain sequence. In the authors' methods: Reference gene primer amplification gave nucleated cell count estimates. TCRdb's copy holds only in-frame clones and misses some; the assay was immunoSEQ multiplex PCR. Clone size and the V and J calls come from that table; the DNA yielded D and trimming. This table has some 120,000 clones, approximately 86% appearing once. These data come from a study of blood T cell repertoires in COVID-19. Turning to the study itself: The origin of the acute and convalescent COVID-19 samples was the United States, Italy and Spain.

Per the germline V gene, CDR1 is MNHEY and CDR2 is SMNVEV (reference sequence). The V and J ends lost 2 bases and 5 bases respectively, with 6 bases between them. This CDR3 spans 13 amino acids. The TCR comes from a man aged 35-49 years with acute or convalescent COVID-19. This chain joins TRBV27 and TRBJ1-4; D may be TRBD1 (5 bases). What was sequenced was peripheral blood. The CDR3 DNA is TGTGCCAGCAGTTTAAGGGGAAATGAAAAACTGTTTTTT. This gives the protein CASSLRGNEKLFF.